These 24 T cell receptor beta chains share one sample of origin, sequenced in a study of CD8 T cells in Susac syndrome. RNA was extracted with the RNeasy kit, and a quantity of about 0.45 to 1 ug was reverse transcribed using random hexamers. Via MiXCR, TCRdb re-called the immunoSEQ multiplex PCR reads, giving one row per CDR3 protein. This table has around 190,000 distinct CDR3 sequences, 85% to 95% appearing once. Sample: CD4+ T cells from PBMCs. The receptor source for this set is a human donor in good health.

V gene TRBV13 combines with J gene TRBJ2-1, with a weak D call TRBD2 (6 bases). Trimming removed 5 bases from V and 5 bases from J, with 16 bases in between. Germline-derived CDR1 and CDR2 are PRHDT and FYEKMQ (reference sequence). This CDR3 has 15 amino acids. The DNA of the CDR3 is TGTGCCAGCAGCAATGTGGGACTGGCAGACAATGAGCAGTTCTTC. Protein product: CASSNVGLADNEQFF.

This clonotype was observed once. This rearrangement joins TRBV20-1 to TRBJ2-3, with 9 positions matching TRBD2. CDR1 is DFQATT, CDR2 SNEGSKA, per germline (reference sequence). V trimming: 3 bases; J trimming: 11 bases; junction bases outside the gene matches: 6. This CDR3 region has 12 residues. The CDR3 DNA is TGCAGTGCTAGGGGACTAGCCGGTTTGCAGTATTTT. Protein product: CSARGLAGLQYF.

The V and J genes are TRBV7-9 and TRBJ1-1; TRBD1 might be the D (5 bases). Germline CDR1 reads SEHNR; CDR2 reads FQNEAQ (reference sequence). The V and J ends lost 7 bases and 6 bases respectively, with 18 bases between them. The CDR3 extends over 14 amino acids. CDR3 in amino acids: CASTSHQGSPEAFF. DNA for the CDR3: TGTGCCAGCACCTCTCACCAGGGATCCCCTGAAGCTTTCTTT.

J is TRBJ2-1 and V is TRBV4-1; 9 nucleotides line up with TRBD2. From germline, CDR1 is MGHRA and CDR2 YSYEKL. The CDR3 runs to 17 residues. V gave up 1 base and J gave up 1 base; unmatched junction bases: 5. CDR3 loop: CASSQAPSGASYNEQFF. CDR3 in DNA: TGCGCCAGCAGCCAAGCCCCTAGCGGGGCATCCTACAATGAGCAGTTCTTC.

This chain links TRBV29-1 with TRBJ1-4; D possibly corresponds to TRBD1 (5 bases). Trimming stripped 6 bases from V and 13 bases from J, with 21 bases between. The CDR3 sequence is 13 residues long. Germline assignment: CDR1 SQVTM and CDR2 ANQGSEA. The CDR3 DNA reads as TGCAGCGTAGCCGGGACCCCCAAGCTCCCACTGTTTTTT. Translating it yields CSVAGTPKLPLFF.

J is TRBJ2-1 and V is TRBV18, with TRBD1 matching over 9 bases. Germline lookup yields CDR1 KGHSH and CDR2 LQKENI. The V and J ends lost 6 bases and 4 bases, in that order; junction bases with no gene match: 10. This CDR3 contains 16 residues. The CDR3: CASSPIDRGAYNEQFF. The CDR3 DNA reads TGTGCCAGCTCGCCCATCGACAGGGGGGCTTACAATGAGCAGTTCTTC.

This chain uses TRBV12-3 or TRBV12-4 with TRBJ2-4; D remains unclear. The CDR3 sequence is 11 residues long. Between the trimmed V and J ends, which lost 6 bases and 7 bases, there was a span of 7 bases. CDR3 nucleotides: TGTGCCAGCAGCTCTTCCAACATTCAGTACTTC. It specifies CASSSSNIQYF.

This chain links TRBV10-3 with TRBJ2-3; 7 bases line up with TRBD2. Germline-derived CDR1 and CDR2 are ENHRY and SYGVKD. V trimming: 10 bases; J trimming: 0 bases; junction bases outside the gene matches: 7. The CDR3 consists of 14 residues. CDR3 in amino acids: CATGSGVSTDTQYF. CDR3 DNA sequence: TGTGCCACCGGAAGCGGGGTTAGCACAGATACGCAGTATTTT.

V usage is TRBV10-3 and J usage is TRBJ1-5; D is unresolved. Germline assignment: CDR1 ENHRY and CDR2 SYGVKD. Between the trimmed V and J ends, which lost 8 bases and 2 bases, there was a span of 13 bases. The CDR3 runs 14 residues. The CDR3 spells CAILDPGGNQPQHF. The CDR3 DNA follows: TGTGCCATCTTAGACCCCGGGGGCAATCAGCCCCAGCATTTT.

The CDR3 DNA sequence: TGTGCCAGCAGCCCCCCCGGCGCGAGCTCCTACAATGAGCAGTTCTTC. As protein: CASSPPGASSYNEQFF. The chain uses TRBV27 and TRBJ2-1; no reliable D call. Trimming stripped 6 bases from V and 0 bases from J, with 15 bases between. CDR3 length: 16 residues. The germline V gene encodes CDR1 MNHEY and CDR2 SMNVEV (reference sequence).

This chain uses TRBV9 with TRBJ2-3; D gene ambiguous. Trimming pared 3 bases from V and 6 bases from J, leaving 11 bases between. The CDR3 loop spans 13 amino acids. CDR1 is SGDLS, CDR2 YYNGEE, per germline. The chain's CDR3 is CASSDLTADTQYF. Written as DNA, the CDR3 is TGTGCCAGCAGCGACTTGACCGCGGATACGCAGTATTTT.

The chain carries TRBV7-2 and TRBJ2-7; possible D gene TRBD1, 6 bases. Trimming pared 3 bases from V and 6 bases from J, leaving 12 bases between. The CDR3 loop spans 13 amino acids. From germline, CDR1 is SGHTA and CDR2 FQGNSA. CDR3 DNA: TGTGCCAGCAGCTTGGGGGCTTTGGGCGAGCAGTACTTC. Protein product: CASSLGALGEQYF.

The J gene is TRBJ2-3, the V gene TRBV7-9; 11 nucleotides line up with TRBD2. The trim removed 4 bases at V and 0 bases at J, leaving 12 bases unmatched. Germline CDR1 and CDR2: SEHNR and FQNEAQ (reference sequence). The CDR3 totals 19 residues. The CDR3 DNA is TGTGCCAGCAGCTCTTCTAGCGGGGGGCGCCCCCGGAGCACAGATACGCAGTATTTT. Its protein product is CASSSSSGGRPRSTDTQYF.

This clonotype was detected once. V and J are TRBV20-1 and TRBJ2-7, with D hard to call. Trimming took off 0 bases at V and 4 bases at J, with 13 bases between the two ends. Germline-derived CDR1 and CDR2 are DFQATT and SNEGSKA (reference sequence). The CDR3 spans 14 residues. For the CDR3, the DNA is TGCAGTGCTAGAGATCCTTACACTTTGTACGAGCAGTACTTC. Its translation: CSARDPYTLYEQYF.

The V gene is TRBV11-2, the J gene TRBJ1-1; D not certain. Germline V lookup: CDR1 SGHAT, CDR2 FQNNGV. V dropped 2 bases and J dropped 10 bases, with 11 bases sitting between them. The CDR3 totals 12 residues. CDR3 sequence: CASSLPNKGAFF. CDR3 DNA: TGTGCCAGCAGCTTACCCAACAAAGGAGCTTTCTTT.

The V call is TRBV20-1, the J call TRBJ2-3; 11 nucleotides align to TRBD2. With 6 bases clipped from V and 6 bases from J, the junction kept 8 bases outside the gene matches. The CDR3 consists of 14 residues. Germline loops: CDR1 DFQATT, CDR2 SNEGSKA (reference sequence). CDR3 residues: CSAEPSGGSDTQYF. CDR3 sequence (DNA): TGCAGTGCCGAACCTAGCGGGGGGTCTGATACGCAGTATTTT.

The chain links TRBV20-1 to TRBJ2-3, with TRBD1 as a possible D gene (6 bases). V dropped 5 bases and J dropped 1 base, with 13 bases sitting between them. The CDR3 sequence is 14 residues long. The germline CDR1 and CDR2 sequences are DFQATT and SNEGSKA (reference sequence). CDR3 coding DNA: TGCAGTGCTCAGGGGTTTGCGGGCACAGATACGCAGTATTTT. Protein sequence: CSAQGFAGTDTQYF.

The chain combines TRBV12-3 or TRBV12-4 with TRBJ1-1; D unclear. The CDR3 runs to 14 residues. Trimming pared 3 bases from V and 0 bases from J, leaving 8 bases between. The chain's CDR3 is CASSLAEMNTEAFF. The DNA for the CDR3 is TGTGCCAGCAGTTTGGCAGAGATGAACACTGAAGCTTTCTTT.

This clonotype was seen once. The rearrangement links TRBV7-9 to TRBJ2-3; no definite D call. The CDR3 consists of 13 residues. V dropped 0 bases and J dropped 6 bases, with 7 bases sitting between them. The V gene's germline CDR1 is SEHNR and CDR2 FQNEAQ (reference sequence). The CDR3: CASSLAAADTQYF. The DNA for the CDR3 is TGTGCCAGCAGCTTAGCGGCGGCTGATACGCAGTATTTT.

CDR3: CASSPGTGATDTQYF. CDR3 DNA sequence: TGTGCCAGCTCTCCCGGGACAGGGGCGACAGATACGCAGTATTTT. The chain combines TRBV18 with TRBJ2-3; TRBD1 aligns across 10 bases. With 6 bases clipped from V and 3 bases from J, the junction kept 6 bases outside the gene matches. Germline lookup yields CDR1 KGHSH and CDR2 LQKENI. The CDR3 sequence is 15 residues long.

The J gene is TRBJ2-7, the V gene TRBV12-3 or TRBV12-4; D not certain. V gave up 6 bases and J gave up 3 bases, with 6 bases separating them. The CDR3 totals 11 residues. In DNA form, the CDR3 reads TGTGCCAGCAGATTGAACTACGAGCAGTACTTC. Translating gives CASRLNYEQYF.

The rearrangement joins TRBV6-2 or TRBV6-3 to TRBJ2-7; perhaps TRBD2 as D (5 bases). Looked up from germline, CDR1 is MNHEY and CDR2 is SVGEGT. The CDR3 extends over 14 amino acids. V was cut by 5 bases and J by 1 base, with 12 bases left in between. The CDR3 DNA reads TGTGCCAGCAGTGGCCAACTAGTTTCCTACGAGCAGTACGTC. Translation: CASSGQLVSYEQYV.

The V and J genes are TRBV5-1 and TRBJ2-1; D gene ambiguous. CDR1 and CDR2 from the germline V gene are SGHRS and YFSETQ. The CDR3 length is 15 residues. V dropped 0 bases and J dropped 10 bases, with 17 bases sitting between them. The CDR3 spells CASSLGRTQNGEQFF. For the CDR3, the DNA is TGCGCCAGCAGCTTGGGCCGAACTCAAAATGGGGAGCAGTTCTTC.

The chain combines TRBV12-3 or TRBV12-4 with TRBJ2-7; the match to TRBD2 covers 7 bases. Germline trimming cut 6 bases from V and 4 bases from J; bases unmatched to any gene: 9. The CDR3 spans 14 residues. As DNA, the CDR3 is TGTGCCAGCAGGGCAGCGGGGTCCCGTTACGAGCAGTACTTC. As protein: CASRAAGSRYEQYF.